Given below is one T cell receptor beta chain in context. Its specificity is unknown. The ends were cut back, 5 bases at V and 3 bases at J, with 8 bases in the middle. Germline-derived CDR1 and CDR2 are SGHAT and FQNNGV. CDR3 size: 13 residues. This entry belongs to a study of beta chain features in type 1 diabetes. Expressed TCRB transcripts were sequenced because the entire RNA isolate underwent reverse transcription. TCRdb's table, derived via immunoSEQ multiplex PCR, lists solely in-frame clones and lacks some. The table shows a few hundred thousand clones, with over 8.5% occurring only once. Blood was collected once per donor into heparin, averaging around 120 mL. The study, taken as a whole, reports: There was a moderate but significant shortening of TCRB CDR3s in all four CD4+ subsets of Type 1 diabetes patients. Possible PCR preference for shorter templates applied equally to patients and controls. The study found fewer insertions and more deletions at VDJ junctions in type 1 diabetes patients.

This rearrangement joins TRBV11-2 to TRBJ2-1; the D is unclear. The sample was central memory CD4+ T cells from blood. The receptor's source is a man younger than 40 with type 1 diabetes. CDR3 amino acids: CASSLGIYNEQFF. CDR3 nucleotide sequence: TGTGCCAGCAGCCTAGGGATCTACAATGAGCAGTTCTTC.